This record covers a single T cell receptor (beta chain). Its antigen is unknown. This entry belongs to a study of cytomegalovirus exposure and HLA in healthy donors. Study-wide points: An Asian-associated ancestry cluster reportedly showed fewer N-insertions than the roughly 670-donor mean in a later analysis. In vitro data verified a few CMV-associated chains as specific for CMV antigens.

The CDR3 is made up of 15 amino acids. V lost 0 bases and J lost 3, with 13 bases in between. The germline V gene has CDR1 SGHKS and CDR2 YYEKEE (reference sequence). Primers for the PCR totalled 60 Vbeta and 13 Jbeta. Profiling relied on immunoSEQ multiplex PCR, and the TCRdb table lists in-frame clones only, not all of them. The sample contains 70,000 to 95,000 clones, over 60% of which appear only once. This receptor was taken from a man in his thirties or forties in good health and CMV-seropositive. Sequencing was carried out using PBMCs. This rearrangement joins TRBV5-5 to TRBJ2-7; D unclear. The chain's CDR3 is CASSLVLLGNYEQYV. CDR3 bases: TGTGCCAGCAGCTTGGTTCTGCTCGGCAACTACGAGCAGTACGTC.